One and the same sample provided the 22 T cell receptor beta chains below, sequenced in a study of shared clonotypes between healthy human individuals. Produced via immunoSEQ multiplex PCR; TCRdb's table is partial and in-frame only. The sample carries some 2.3 million clones, approximately 93% recorded once. The sample comprised naive CD4+ T cells from PBMCs. Subset indicated: CD45RA+ positively selected. The receptor set was obtained from a man younger than 35 in good health. Some clones in this sample may be carry-over from other donors' samples.

This clone occurred once. V gene TRBV10-1 combines with J gene TRBJ2-7, with 8 bases fitting TRBD1. The length of the CDR3 is 15 residues. Unmatched junction bases numbered 6, after V lost 3 bases and J lost 2 bases. Looked up from germline, CDR1 is WNHNN and CDR2 is SYGVQD (reference sequence). CDR3 sequence: CASSDPGTGTYEQYF. DNA of the CDR3: TGCGCCAGCAGTGACCCCGGGACAGGAACCTACGAGCAGTACTTC.

This sequence joins TRBV7-3 and TRBJ2-1; D call uncertain. The CDR3 has 19 amino acids. V gave up 1 base and J gave up 0 bases, with 19 bases separating them. Germline V gene sequence: CDR1 SGHTA, CDR2 FQGTGA. This CDR3 is CASSLNLSGRRSSYNEQFF. CDR3 nucleotide sequence: TGTGCCAGCAGCTTAAATTTGTCGGGCAGGCGAAGCTCCTACAATGAGCAGTTCTTC. The full variable domain, completed using reference TRBV7-3 and TRBJ2-1, is GAGVSQTPSNKVTEKGKYVELRCDPISGHTALYWYRQSLGQGPEFLIYFQGTGAADDSGLPNDRFFAVRPEGSVSTLKIQRTERGDSAVYLCASSLNLSGRRSSYNEQFFGPGTRLTVL.

The chain recombines TRBV5-1 with TRBJ2-1; 7 bases align to TRBD1. There are 15 residues in the CDR3. After removal of 5 bases from V and 9 bases from J, the junction contained 14 bases not matched to a gene. The germline V gene has CDR1 SGHRS and CDR2 YFSETQ. CDR3 in DNA: TGCGCCAGCAGGGGGGAACCCGACAGGGTGGGTGAGCAGTTCTTC. It yields the protein CASRGEPDRVGEQFF.

This sequence joins TRBV5-6 and TRBJ2-3; D unresolved. Per the germline V gene, CDR1 is SGHDT and CDR2 is YYEEEE. V was cut by 4 bases and J by 4 bases, with 13 bases left in between. The CDR3 sequence is 14 residues long. CDR3 nucleotides: TGTGCCAGCAGCCCCCGTTGGGTATCAGATACGCAGTATTTT. This sequence encodes CASSPRWVSDTQYF.

The J gene is TRBJ2-5, the V gene TRBV7-9, with 7 bases identical to TRBD2. The V segment lost 3 bases and the J segment 4 bases; nucleotides outside the gene matches: 5. CDR1 SEHNR and CDR2 FQNEAQ come from the germline V gene (reference sequence). The CDR3 has 14 residues. In nucleotides, the CDR3 is TGTGCCAGCAGCTTCTCTAGCGGAGGAGAGACCCAGTACTTC. Protein sequence: CASSFSSGGETQYF.

V and J are TRBV28 and TRBJ2-2; perhaps TRBD1 as D (6 bases). The CDR3 runs 13 residues. Germline V CDR1 and CDR2: MDHEN, SYDVKM. V was clipped by 5 bases and J by 6 bases, with 10 bases between them. Here the CDR3 reads CASSVWGPGELFF. DNA of the CDR3: TGTGCCAGCAGTGTTTGGGGGCCCGGGGAGCTGTTTTTT.

J is TRBJ2-4 and V is TRBV30; 7 bases agree with TRBD2. This CDR3 comprises 13 residues. Germline V gives CDR1 GTSNPN, CDR2 SVGIG (reference sequence). Trimming at V came to 0 bases and at J to 7 bases, leaving 3 bases not matched to a gene. The CDR3 loop is CAWSVNGRNIQYF. CDR3 coding DNA: TGTGCCTGGAGTGTGAACGGGAGGAACATTCAGTACTTC.

The rearrangement joins TRBV2 to TRBJ2-7; TRBD2 agrees at 14 bases. Germline CDR1 reads SNHLY; CDR2 reads FYNNEI. CDR3 length: 18 residues. V gave up 4 bases and J gave up 3 bases; unmatched junction bases: 11. CDR3 DNA: TGTGCCAGCAGTGTAGGGCGGGCGGGACTAGCGGGGGACTACGAGCAGTACTTC. This sequence encodes CASSVGRAGLAGDYEQYF.

The CDR3 DNA reads as TGTGCCAGCAGCCCAATAGACAGAAGCGGGGTTTACGAGCAGTACTTC. Translating it yields CASSPIDRSGVYEQYF. The rearrangement links TRBV14 to TRBJ2-7, with 7 positions matching TRBD2. V shed 4 bases, J shed 4 bases, and the junction held 13 bases outside the gene matches. The CDR3 consists of 16 residues. CDR1 is SGHDN and CDR2 is FVKESK in the germline V gene.

The rearrangement joins TRBV7-2 to TRBJ2-1, with 8 bases identical to TRBD2. The CDR3 has 14 amino acids. CDR1 is SGHTA and CDR2 is FQGNSA in the germline V gene. V was pared by 3 bases and J by 5 bases, with 3 bases of the junction left unmatched. CDR3 in amino acids: CASSFRTSNNEQFF. In nucleotides, the CDR3 is TGTGCCAGCAGCTTTCGGACTAGCAACAATGAGCAGTTCTTC.

The chain carries TRBV5-4 and TRBJ2-2; 8 bases line up with TRBD1. Germline V gene data show CDR1 as SGHNT and CDR2 as YYREEE (reference sequence). The CDR3 runs to 16 residues. V gave up 0 bases and J gave up 6 bases; unmatched junction bases: 7. CDR3 amino acids: CASSLAGQGIAGELFF. Here the CDR3 DNA reads TGTGCCAGCAGCTTGGCTGGACAGGGAATCGCCGGGGAGCTGTTTTTT.

The genes are TRBV5-5 and TRBJ2-7; 7 bases match TRBD2. The CDR3 is made up of 16 amino acids. The V segment lost 4 bases and the J segment 4 bases; nucleotides outside the gene matches: 14. The germline gives CDR1 SGHKS, CDR2 YYEKEE (reference sequence). The CDR3 reads CASSPGGGFASYEQYF. In DNA form, the CDR3 reads TGTGCCAGCAGCCCCGGGGGAGGGTTTGCTAGTTACGAGCAGTACTTC.

The chain is built from TRBV5-4 and TRBJ2-7; 8 nucleotides match TRBD1. The V segment lost 6 bases and the J segment 4 bases; nucleotides outside the gene matches: 9. In germline, CDR1 is SGHNT, CDR2 YYREEE (reference sequence). The CDR3 runs to 14 residues. As DNA, the CDR3 is TGTGCCAGCACCCAAACAGGGGGGAGGTACGAGCAGTACTTC. Translation: CASTQTGGRYEQYF. Together with reference TRBV5-4 and TRBJ2-7, the CDR3 gives the full variable domain: ETGVTQSPTHLIKTRGQQVTLRCSSQSGHNTVSWYQQALGQGPQFIFQYYREEENGRGNFPPRFSGLQFPNYSSELNVNALELDDSALYLCASTQTGGRYEQYFGPGTRLTVT.

The rearrangement joins TRBV5-6 to TRBJ2-7, with no clear D. CDR1 is SGHDT, CDR2 YYEEEE, per germline. V was cut by 1 base and J by 0 bases, with 11 bases left in between. This CDR3 comprises 15 residues. DNA for the CDR3: TGTGCCAGCAGCTTGTTAGGTTTCAGCTCCTACGAGCAGTACTTC. It specifies CASSLLGFSSYEQYF.

This chain links TRBV5-1 with TRBJ2-1, with 10 bases fitting TRBD2. This CDR3 region has 15 residues. Per germline, CDR1 SGHRS and CDR2 YFSETQ. The junction had 8 bases not matched to a gene; V was cut back by 4 bases and J by 7 bases. CDR3 DNA sequence: TGCGCCAGCAGCCCGCTAGCGGGAGTTGGTAATGAGCAGTTCTTC. As protein: CASSPLAGVGNEQFF.

This sequence joins TRBV28 and TRBJ2-1, with D tentatively TRBD2 (7 bases). In germline, CDR1 is MDHEN, CDR2 SYDVKM. V was shortened by 5 bases and J by 0 bases, with 17 bases between the two germline ends. The CDR3 has 17 amino acids. The CDR3 region is CASSPRGAGGSYNEQFF. In DNA form, the CDR3 reads TGTGCCAGCAGTCCCCGGGGGGCCGGCGGCTCCTACAATGAGCAGTTCTTC.

The chain couples TRBV7-8 to TRBJ1-5, with TRBD1 as a possible D gene (5 bases). Trimming left V 5 bases short and J 1 base short, with 12 bases between. The germline gives CDR1 SGHVS, CDR2 FQNEAQ. This CDR3 is 15 amino acids long. DNA for the CDR3: TGTGCCAGCAGCCCAACGCGGGGGAGCAATCAGCCCCAGCATTTT. This sequence encodes CASSPTRGSNQPQHF.

V gene TRBV7-8 combines with J gene TRBJ1-4, with D uncertain. The CDR3 covers 15 residues. Between the trimmed V and J ends, which lost 6 bases and 5 bases, there was a span of 16 bases. The V gene's germline CDR1 is SGHVS and CDR2 FQNEAQ. CDR3 in amino acids: CASRRSGPPNEKLFF. The CDR3 DNA is TGTGCCAGCAGACGATCGGGCCCTCCAAATGAAAAACTGTTTTTT. The full variable domain, in which reference TRBV7-8 and TRBJ1-4 provide the parts outside the CDR3, is GAGVSQSPRYKVAKRGQDVALRCDPISGHVSLFWYQQALGQGPEFLTYFQNEAQLDKSGLPSDRFFAERPEGSVSTLKIQRTQQEDSAVYLCASRRSGPPNEKLFFGSGTQLSVL.

V is TRBV5-1 and J is TRBJ1-5; unclear D gene. V was cut by 5 bases and J by 0 bases, with 12 bases left in between. Germline assignment: CDR1 SGHRS and CDR2 YFSETQ. The CDR3 runs to 15 residues. The CDR3 region has the DNA TGCGCCAGCAGACCCCTCTCAGATAGCAATCAGCCCCAGCATTTT. Protein product: CASRPLSDSNQPQHF. The complete variable domain, with remaining parts taken from reference TRBV5-1 and TRBJ1-5, reads KAGVTQTPRYLIKTRGQQVTLSCSPISGHRSVSWYQQTPGQGLQFLFEYFSETQRNKGNFPGRFSGRQFSNSRSEMNVSTLELGDSALYLCASRPLSDSNQPQHFGDGTRLSIL.

V and J are TRBV5-4 and TRBJ2-3; D unclear. The CDR3 extends over 13 amino acids. Germline V gives CDR1 SGHNT, CDR2 YYREEE (reference sequence). V lost 1 base and J 3 bases, leaving 6 bases between the germline ends. For the CDR3, the DNA is TGTGCCAGCAGCTTGCTTATGACAGATACGCAGTATTTT. This codes for CASSLLMTDTQYF.

DNA for the CDR3: TGTGCCAGTGGTTGGGTAGCGGGAGGGTCGGGTGAGCAGTTCTTC. Amino acids: CASGWVAGGSGEQFF. This chain links TRBV28 with TRBJ2-1; TRBD2 matches at 11 bases. Trimming took 9 bases from V and 9 from J; bases not matched to a gene: 13. The germline V gene has CDR1 MDHEN and CDR2 SYDVKM. CDR3 length equals 15 residues.

Details on this clone: Distinct nucleotide sequences in the sample also encode this CDR3. The CDR3 region is CASSPRGGGSSYNEQFF. Written as DNA, the CDR3 is TGTGCCAGCAGCCCCCGGGGAGGAGGCTCCTCTTACAATGAGCAGTTCTTC. The chain is built from TRBV7-9 and TRBJ2-1, with D maybe TRBD2 (6 bases). This CDR3 spans 17 amino acids. Germline-derived CDR1 and CDR2 are SEHNR and FQNEAQ (reference sequence). V lost 5 bases and J lost 4, with 21 bases in between.